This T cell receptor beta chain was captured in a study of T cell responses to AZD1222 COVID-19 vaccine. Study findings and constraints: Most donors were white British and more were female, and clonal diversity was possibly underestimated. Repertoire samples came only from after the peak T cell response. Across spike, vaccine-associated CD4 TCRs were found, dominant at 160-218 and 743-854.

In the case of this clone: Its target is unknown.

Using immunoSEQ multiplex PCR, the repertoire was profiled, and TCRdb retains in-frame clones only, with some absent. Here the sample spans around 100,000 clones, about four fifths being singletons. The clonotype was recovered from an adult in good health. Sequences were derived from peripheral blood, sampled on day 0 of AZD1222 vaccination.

CDR3 in amino acids: CASAGFYGYTF. The CDR3 bases are TGTGCCAGCGCGGGGTTCTATGGCTACACCTTC. The chain links TRBV6-5 to TRBJ1-2; unclear D gene. Trimming stripped 8 bases from V and 4 bases from J, with 8 bases between. Germline values: CDR1 MNHEY, CDR2 SVGAGI. The CDR3 contains 11 residues.